Listed here are 13 T cell receptor beta chains from one sample, sequenced in a study of T cells in Graves' hyperthyroidism and ophthalmopathy (dated by TCRdb to the late 2010s). Library creation used multiplex PCR. Reads for this sample came from an Illumina HiSeq 2000. The TCR beta CDR3 regions were amplified from the RNA transcripts. For the first round of RT-PCR on the TCR CDR3, the HTBI primer set was used together with the Qiagen OneStep RT-PCR kit. TCRdb reanalyzed the raw reads on its own, using fastp at Q25 for trimming and MiXCR for clone calling, and kept in-frame beta chains. Each CDR3 protein gets just one entry, which takes the most common genes and DNA from the rows behind it. For this sample the table gives approximately 300,000 distinct CDR3 sequences, of which 15% to 20% were detected only once. Around 55% of the sample lies in the top ten. Sequenced: blood. The receptors were gathered from an older woman with Graves' ophthalmopathy.

This clonotype was observed many times. The chain links TRBV18 to TRBJ2-1; maybe TRBD1 (6 bases). Germline V CDR1 and CDR2: KGHSH, LQKENI. CDR3 length: 13 amino acids. V was shortened by 6 bases and J by 3 bases, with 9 bases between the two germline ends. In DNA, the CDR3 is TGTGCCAGCTCCCGGACAGACTACAATGAGCAGTTCTTC. Protein: CASSRTDYNEQFF.

The table lists this clonotype with many counts. The gene calls are TRBV10-1 and TRBJ1-1; D uncertain. The germline V gene has CDR1 WNHNN and CDR2 SYGVQD (reference sequence). Trimming took off 2 bases at V and 0 bases at J, with 10 bases between the two ends. The CDR3 extends over 15 amino acids. The CDR3 DNA reads as TGCGCCAGCAGTGAGGGAGGGCTCCTGAACACTGAAGCTTTCTTT. Protein sequence: CASSEGGLLNTEAFF.

In its sample, this clonotype was seen many times. V usage is TRBV20-1 and J usage is TRBJ2-1; 14 bases fit TRBD2. Unmatched junction bases numbered 5, after V lost 6 bases and J lost 7 bases. The V gene's germline CDR1 is DFQATT and CDR2 SNEGSKA (reference sequence). The CDR3 has 14 amino acids. CDR3 in amino acids: CSAPTSGGVNEQFF. CDR3 bases: TGCAGTGCCCCGACTAGCGGGGGGGTGAATGAGCAGTTCTTC.

The table lists this clonotype with many counts. One junction end does not reproduce the germline sequence, and a read error may be involved. This chain links TRBV13 with TRBJ2-5; D not resolved. Per germline, CDR1 PRHDT and CDR2 FYEKMQ (reference sequence). CDR3 length equals 14 residues. Here the CDR3 reads CASSAYSEQEIQYF. The CDR3 coding sequence is TGTGCCAGCAGCGCGTACAGTGAACAAGAGATCCAGTACTTC.

With respect to this clonotype: This could be a read error, since a much larger clone is one nucleotide away. CDR3 in DNA: TGTGCCAGCAGCGTAGCTCCAAGCGGGACTCAGACCTACGAGCAGTTCTTC. Translating gives CASSVAPSGTQTYEQFF. The chain uses TRBV9 and TRBJ2-1; 7 bases are a match to TRBD2. CDR3 length: 17 residues. V lost 0 bases, J lost 10 bases, and 16 bases stayed unmatched. The V gene's germline CDR1 is SGDLS and CDR2 YYNGEE.

V gene TRBV19 combines with J gene TRBJ1-5, with unresolved D. The CDR3 has 13 residues. V lost 3 bases to trimming and J lost 8 bases, with 11 bases between them. Germline CDR1 and CDR2: LNHDA and SQIVND (reference sequence). Here the CDR3 reads CASSMGNYEPQHF. CDR3 nucleotides: TGTGCCAGTAGTATGGGTAATTATGAGCCCCAGCATTTT.

This clonotype showed up many times. The rearrangement links TRBV11-2 to TRBJ1-1, with 9 bases fitting TRBD1. The V gene end was trimmed by 1 base and the J gene end by 0 bases; junction bases not matched to a gene: 0. Germline values: CDR1 SGHAT, CDR2 FQNNGV. The CDR3 totals 15 residues. The CDR3 sequence: CASSLGTGVNTEAFF. The CDR3 bases are TGTGCCAGCAGCTTAGGGACAGGGGTGAACACTGAAGCTTTCTTT.

The table lists this clonotype with many counts. The chain recombines TRBV15 with TRBJ1-5; TRBD1 agrees at 7 bases. The J segment lost 4 bases and the V segment lost 4 bases, leaving 10 bases of the junction unmatched. The CDR3 has 16 amino acids. Germline V CDR1 and CDR2: LNHNV, YYDKDF (reference sequence). CDR3 sequence: CATSTNRGGKNQPQHF. The CDR3 DNA sequence: TGTGCCACCAGCACAAACAGGGGTGGCAAGAATCAGCCCCAGCATTTT.

The rearrangement joins TRBV6-2 or TRBV6-3 to TRBJ1-5; 9 positions agree with TRBD1. There are 16 residues in the CDR3. CDR1 is MNHEY and CDR2 is SVGEGT in the germline V gene. V lost 8 bases to trimming and J lost 7 bases; unmatched junction nucleotides: 15. The CDR3 region is CASAVSRTGVGQPQHF. CDR3 DNA: TGTGCCAGCGCCGTATCCAGGACAGGGGTGGGACAGCCCCAGCATTTT.

This clonotype was seen at least ten times. The V and J genes are TRBV11-2 and TRBJ2-5; 13 bases agree with TRBD2. The CDR3 is 14 amino acids. Trimming at V came to 5 bases and at J to 8 bases, leaving 5 bases not matched to a gene. Germline assignment: CDR1 SGHAT and CDR2 FQNNGV. CDR3 sequence (DNA): TGTGCCAGCAGCCTCGGGACTAGCGGGGTAACCCAGTACTTC. Residues: CASSLGTSGVTQYF.

Many counts were recorded for this clonotype. The V and J genes are TRBV5-1 and TRBJ1-1; D ambiguous. V lost 0 bases and J lost 2, with 11 bases in between. The CDR3 covers 15 residues. Germline V CDR1 and CDR2: SGHRS, YFSETQ. In nucleotides, the CDR3 is TGCGCCAGCAGCTTGGGAGCCTTAGGAAACACTGAAGCTTTCTTT. This sequence encodes CASSLGALGNTEAFF.

About this clonotype: One junction end disagrees with the germline gene, perhaps due to a read error. This sequence joins TRBV19 and TRBJ1-1, with D unclear. There are 14 residues in the CDR3. Germline V gives CDR1 LNHDA, CDR2 SQIVND (reference sequence). CDR3 bases: TGTGCCAGTACGAGGATGCAGTTCAACACTGAAGCTATCTTT. Its translation: CASTRMQFNTEAIF.

This clonotype was recorded many times. This rearrangement joins TRBV18 to TRBJ1-6; possibly TRBD1 for D (5 bases). V was clipped by 1 base and J by 10 bases, with 14 bases between them. Germline V gene sequence: CDR1 KGHSH, CDR2 LQKENI. CDR3 length equals 15 residues. The CDR3 DNA sequence: TGTGCCAGCTCACCACAACCGGCAGGGAACTCACCCCTCCACTTT. This codes for CASSPQPAGNSPLHF.